Sequencing of this T cell receptor (beta chain) was carried out in a study of molecular identifiers for immune sequencing clone quantification. In its sample, this clonotype was seen many times. TCRdb processed the PCR reads anew with MiXCR; each CDR3 protein has one entry. The sample carries 70,000 to 95,000 distinct CDR3 sequences, around 17% recorded once. Losses at the gene ends were 8 bases for V and 0 bases for J; bases not matched to a gene: 11. Germline lookup yields CDR1 MNHNS and CDR2 SASEGT. The CDR3 runs to 17 residues. The chain couples TRBV6-1 to TRBJ2-3; 10 bases match TRBD2. The TCR was taken from a human donor in good health. Some libraries in this study had Jurkat cell RNA spiked in. The specimen was naive CD8+ T cells from blood, with Jurkat cell RNA spiked in. The sample's subset: FACS-sorted CD8+CD4-CCR7+CD45RA+ naive T cells. DNA of the CDR3: TGTGCCAGCCTCAAGCGGGGGGGCTTTCTCAGCACAGATACGCAGTATTTT. The encoded protein is CASLKRGGFLSTDTQYF.